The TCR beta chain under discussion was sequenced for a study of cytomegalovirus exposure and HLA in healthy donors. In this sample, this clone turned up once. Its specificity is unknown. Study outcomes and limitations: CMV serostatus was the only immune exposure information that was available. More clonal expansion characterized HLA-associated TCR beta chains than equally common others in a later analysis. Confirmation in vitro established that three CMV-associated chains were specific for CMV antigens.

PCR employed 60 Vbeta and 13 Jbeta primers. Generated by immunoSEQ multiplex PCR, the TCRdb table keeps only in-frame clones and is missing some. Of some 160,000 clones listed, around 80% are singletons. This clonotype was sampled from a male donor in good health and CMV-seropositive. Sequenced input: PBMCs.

DNA for the CDR3: TGTGCCGGGGGACTCACTAGCGGGAGGGGCACAGATACGCAGTATTTT. Translated: CAGGLTSGRGTDTQYF. The V and J genes are TRBV28 and TRBJ2-3, with TRBD2 identical over 13 bases. This CDR3 has 16 amino acids. Germline values: CDR1 MDHEN, CDR2 SYDVKM. The trim removed 11 bases at V and 1 base at J, leaving 9 bases unmatched.